These 14 T cell receptor beta chains originate from one sample sequenced in a study of blood T cell repertoires in COVID-19. Generated by immunoSEQ multiplex PCR, the TCRdb table keeps only in-frame clones and is missing some. The data show 300,000 or so clones, more than 80% seen once. Source material: peripheral blood. These receptors all come from a man between 18 and 29 years old who had recovered from COVID-19.

This clone turned up a few times. Written as DNA, the CDR3 is TGTGCAAGTCGCTTGTGTGGGGGACAGGCAACAGATACGCAGTATTTT. It yields the protein CASRLCGGQATDTQYF. This chain joins TRBV12-2 and TRBJ2-3; TRBD1 is the table's D call, not checked against the DNA. TRBV12-2 is termed a pseudogene. The CDR3 consists of 16 residues.

The chain uses TRBV15 and TRBJ1-1; tentatively, D is TRBD1 (5 bases). Looked up from germline, CDR1 is LNHNV and CDR2 is YYDKDF (reference sequence). V was clipped by 5 bases and J by 0 bases, with 10 bases between them. CDR3 length: 14 residues. CDR3 protein: CATSQGILNTEAFF. The CDR3 DNA is TGTGCCACCAGCCAGGGCATCTTGAACACTGAAGCTTTCTTT.

The chain couples TRBV7-2 to TRBJ2-7; no reliable D call. Germline CDR1 reads SGHTA; CDR2 reads FQGNSA. This CDR3 spans 15 amino acids. V lost 1 base to trimming and J lost 0 bases, with 10 bases between them. The DNA of the CDR3 is TGTGCCAGCAGCTTAGGACTCTTATCCTCCTACGAGCAGTACTTC. Its protein product is CASSLGLLSSYEQYF.

This clone occurred many times. J is TRBJ2-1 and V is TRBV9; D gene ambiguous. Between the trimmed V and J ends, which lost 0 bases and 2 bases, there was a span of 15 bases. The CDR3 extends over 17 amino acids. Germline CDR1 is SGDLS and CDR2 is YYNGEE. The CDR3 DNA reads TGTGCCAGCAGCGTAGGGTCGGCGGTTGAGGCCTACAATGAGCAGTTCTTC. It specifies CASSVGSAVEAYNEQFF.

This clone was counted a single time. The chain uses TRBV6-6 and TRBJ1-5, with 7 bases that match TRBD1. In germline, CDR1 is MNHNY, CDR2 SVGAGI (reference sequence). V was clipped by 2 bases and J by 3 bases; unmatched bases: 7. There are 16 residues in the CDR3. The CDR3 reads CASSYEPGQTNQPQHF. The CDR3, as DNA: TGTGCCAGCAGTTACGAACCGGGACAGACCAATCAGCCCCAGCATTTT.

This clone has a single count. Other nucleotide sequences in the sample specify the same CDR3. This chain joins TRBV19 and TRBJ2-1, with D uncertain. Germline V CDR1 and CDR2: LNHDA, SQIVND (reference sequence). The CDR3 is made up of 13 amino acids. V was clipped by 3 bases and J by 2 bases, with 5 bases between them. As DNA, the CDR3 is TGTGCCAGTAGTATTGGGCCCTACAATGAGCAGTTCTTC. Translation: CASSIGPYNEQFF. The variable domain in full, with the rest retrieved from reference TRBV19 and TRBJ2-1, is DGGITQSPKYLFRKEGQNVTLSCEQNLNHDAMYWYRQDPGQGLRLIYYSQIVNDFQKGDIAEGYSVSREKKESFPLTVTSAQKNPTAFYLCASSIGPYNEQFFGPGTRLTVL.

This clone was detected only once. The chain carries TRBV9 and TRBJ2-3; no clear D gene. V dropped 4 bases and J dropped 2 bases, with 17 bases sitting between them. The CDR3 has 16 amino acids. Germline V gene data show CDR1 as SGDLS and CDR2 as YYNGEE. The CDR3 DNA sequence: TGTGCCAGCAGCTCCCCCCCCCGTGAACTCACAGATACGCAGTATTTT. Its translation: CASSSPPRELTDTQYF.

V usage is TRBV7-2 and J usage is TRBJ2-1; 8 bases line up with TRBD2. The ends lost 1 base at V and 0 bases at J; junction bases unmatched: 8. Looked up from germline, CDR1 is SGHTA and CDR2 is FQGNSA. The CDR3 consists of 18 residues. The chain's CDR3 is CASSLGTTGTSSYNEQFF. As DNA, the CDR3 is TGTGCCAGCAGCTTAGGCACCACCGGGACTAGCTCCTACAATGAGCAGTTCTTC. Full variable domain (rest looked up from reference TRBV7-2 and TRBJ2-1): GAGVSQSPSNKVTEKGKDVELRCDPISGHTALYWYRQSLGQGLEFLIYFQGNSAPDKSGLPSDRFSAERTGGSVSTLTIQRTQQEDSAVYLCASSLGTTGTSSYNEQFFGPGTRLTVL.

This clone was seen only a few times. J is TRBJ1-2 and V is TRBV5-4, with D possibly TRBD1 on 6 matching bases. V lost 4 bases and J 6 bases, leaving 13 bases between the germline ends. Germline V gene data show CDR1 as SGHNT and CDR2 as YYREEE (reference sequence). This CDR3 has 13 residues. Here the CDR3 DNA reads TGTGCCAGCAGCGCGACAGGAAGCAATGGCTACACCTTC. This encodes CASSATGSNGYTF. Full variable domain (outside the CDR3, taken from reference TRBV5-4 and TRBJ1-2): ETGVTQSPTHLIKTRGQQVTLRCSSQSGHNTVSWYQQALGQGPQFIFQYYREEENGRGNFPPRFSGLQFPNYSSELNVNALELDDSALYLCASSATGSNGYTFGSGTRLTVV.

The rearrangement links TRBV6-5 to TRBJ1-1; 7 bases match TRBD1. The V gene end was trimmed by 5 bases and the J gene end by 3 bases; junction bases not matched to a gene: 3. Germline V gene lookup returns CDR1 MNHEY and CDR2 SVGAGI. This CDR3 has 13 residues. In DNA, the CDR3 is TGTGCCAGCAGTCCAGGGGGAGACACTGAAGCTTTCTTT. This codes for CASSPGGDTEAFF.

This chain uses TRBV5-4 with TRBJ2-3, with 8 nucleotides matching TRBD2. The CDR3 is 15 amino acids. V shed 0 bases, J shed 3 bases, and the junction held 3 bases outside the gene matches. Germline V lookup: CDR1 SGHNT, CDR2 YYREEE (reference sequence). The CDR3 sequence is CASSLGAGGTDTQYF. As DNA, the CDR3 is TGTGCCAGCAGCTTGGGCGCGGGAGGAACAGATACGCAGTATTTT.

The rearrangement links TRBV5-4 to TRBJ2-1; 9 nucleotides line up with TRBD2. With 6 bases clipped from V and 4 bases from J, the junction kept 11 bases outside the gene matches. There are 16 residues in the CDR3. The germline gives CDR1 SGHNT, CDR2 YYREEE (reference sequence). The DNA for the CDR3 is TGTGCCAGCAACTCCGGAGCGGGGGGTAGGTACAATGAGCAGTTCTTC. This translates into CASNSGAGGRYNEQFF.

The chain employs TRBV7-2 and TRBJ2-7; 7 nucleotides line up with TRBD1. Germline CDR1 reads SGHTA; CDR2 reads FQGNSA. The J segment lost 0 bases and the V segment lost 5 bases, leaving 13 bases of the junction unmatched. This CDR3 region has 17 residues. The CDR3 reads CASSRLPGQLSSYEQYF. CDR3 sequence (DNA): TGTGCCAGCAGCCGTCTACCGGGACAGCTGAGCTCCTACGAGCAGTACTTC. The full variable domain, rest sourced from reference TRBV7-2 and TRBJ2-7, is GAGVSQSPSNKVTEKGKDVELRCDPISGHTALYWYRQSLGQGLEFLIYFQGNSAPDKSGLPSDRFSAERTGGSVSTLTIQRTQQEDSAVYLCASSRLPGQLSSYEQYFGPGTRLTVT.

This clone was counted between two and nine times. The chain employs TRBV16 and TRBJ1-2, with 9 bases aligning to TRBD1. V dropped 4 bases and J dropped 7; count of bases not matched to a gene: 7. Germline V gene sequence: CDR1 KGHSY, CDR2 FQNENV. The length of the CDR3 is 14 residues. In nucleotides, the CDR3 is TGTGCCAGCAGCCGGACAGGGGAACTGGGTGGCTACACCTTC. Amino acid sequence: CASSRTGELGGYTF.